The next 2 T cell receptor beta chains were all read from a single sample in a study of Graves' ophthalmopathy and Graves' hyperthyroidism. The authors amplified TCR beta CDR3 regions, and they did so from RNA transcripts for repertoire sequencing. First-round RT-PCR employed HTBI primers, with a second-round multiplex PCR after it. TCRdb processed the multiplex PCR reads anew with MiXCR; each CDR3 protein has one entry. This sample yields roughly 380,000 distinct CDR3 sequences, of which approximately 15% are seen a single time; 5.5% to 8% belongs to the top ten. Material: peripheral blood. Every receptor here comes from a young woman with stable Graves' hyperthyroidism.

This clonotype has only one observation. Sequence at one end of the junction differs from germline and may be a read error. This CDR3 reads CASSSSRDRSSYEQCF. CDR3 DNA sequence: TGTGCCAGCAGTTCCTCTCGCGATAGGAGCTCCTACGAGCAGTGCTTC. The chain recombines TRBV11-2 with TRBJ2-7, with D hard to call. This CDR3 contains 16 residues. Germline assignment: CDR1 SGHAT and CDR2 FQNNGV.

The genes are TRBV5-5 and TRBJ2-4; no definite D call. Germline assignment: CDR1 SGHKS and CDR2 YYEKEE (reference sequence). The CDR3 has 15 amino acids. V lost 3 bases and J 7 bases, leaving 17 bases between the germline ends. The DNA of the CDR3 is TGTGCCAGCAGCTCCTTAGACGGACGTGGGAACATTCAGTACTTC. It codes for CASSSLDGRGNIQYF.